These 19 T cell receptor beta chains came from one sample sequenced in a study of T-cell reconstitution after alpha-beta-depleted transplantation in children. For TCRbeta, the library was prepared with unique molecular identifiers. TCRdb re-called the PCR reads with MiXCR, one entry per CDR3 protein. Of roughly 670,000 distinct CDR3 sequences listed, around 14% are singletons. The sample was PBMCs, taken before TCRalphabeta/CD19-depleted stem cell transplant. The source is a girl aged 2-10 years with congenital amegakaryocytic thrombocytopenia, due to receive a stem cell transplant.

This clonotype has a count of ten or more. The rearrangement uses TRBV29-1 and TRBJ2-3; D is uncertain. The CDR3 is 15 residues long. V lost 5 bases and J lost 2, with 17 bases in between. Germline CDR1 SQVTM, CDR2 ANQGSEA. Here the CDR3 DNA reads TGCAGCGTTCATTCCTGGAGTGGGTCCACAGATACGCAGTATTTT. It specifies CSVHSWSGSTDTQYF.

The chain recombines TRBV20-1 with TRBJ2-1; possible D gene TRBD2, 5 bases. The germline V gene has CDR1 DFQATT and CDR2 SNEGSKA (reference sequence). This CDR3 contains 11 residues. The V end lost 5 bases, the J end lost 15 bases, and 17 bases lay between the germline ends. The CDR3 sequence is CSASTRLSGFF. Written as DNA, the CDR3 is TGCAGTGCTTCGACCCGACTATCAGGGTTCTTC.

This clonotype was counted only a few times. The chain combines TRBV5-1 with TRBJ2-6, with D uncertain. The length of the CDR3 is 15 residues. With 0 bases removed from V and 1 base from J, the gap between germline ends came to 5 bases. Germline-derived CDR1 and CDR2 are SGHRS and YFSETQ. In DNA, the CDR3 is TGCGCCAGCAGCTTGGTGGAATCTGGGGCCAACGTCCTGACTTTC. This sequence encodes CASSLVESGANVLTF.

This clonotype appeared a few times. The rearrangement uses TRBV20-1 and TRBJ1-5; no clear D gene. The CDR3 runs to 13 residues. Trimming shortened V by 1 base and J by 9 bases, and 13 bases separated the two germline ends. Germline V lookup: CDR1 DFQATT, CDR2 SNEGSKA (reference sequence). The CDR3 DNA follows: TGCAGTGCTAGAGGCGCACCCCCGGGGCCCCAGCATTTT. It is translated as CSARGAPPGPQHF.

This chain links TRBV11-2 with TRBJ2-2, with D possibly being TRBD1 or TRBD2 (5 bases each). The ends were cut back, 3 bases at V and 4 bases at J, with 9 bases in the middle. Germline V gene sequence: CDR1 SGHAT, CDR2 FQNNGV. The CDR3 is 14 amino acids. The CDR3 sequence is CASSFRGTTGELFF. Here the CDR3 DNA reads TGTGCCAGCAGCTTCCGAGGGACCACCGGGGAGCTGTTTTTT.

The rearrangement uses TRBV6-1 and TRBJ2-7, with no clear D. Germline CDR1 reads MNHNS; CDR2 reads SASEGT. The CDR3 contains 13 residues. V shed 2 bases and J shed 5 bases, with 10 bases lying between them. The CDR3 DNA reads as TGTGCCAGCAGTGAAAGGTTTCGGGACGAGCAGTACTTC. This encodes CASSERFRDEQYF.

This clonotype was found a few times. The CDR3 DNA reads TGTGCCAGCAGCGCCAGGGGACCAGATACGCAGTATTTT. It yields the protein CASSARGPDTQYF. The rearrangement links TRBV7-7 to TRBJ2-3; TRBD1 is a possible D gene (6 bases). Germline loops: CDR1 SSHAT, CDR2 FNYEAQ (reference sequence). Trimming shortened V by 5 bases and J by 4 bases, and 10 bases separated the two germline ends. The CDR3 has 13 amino acids.

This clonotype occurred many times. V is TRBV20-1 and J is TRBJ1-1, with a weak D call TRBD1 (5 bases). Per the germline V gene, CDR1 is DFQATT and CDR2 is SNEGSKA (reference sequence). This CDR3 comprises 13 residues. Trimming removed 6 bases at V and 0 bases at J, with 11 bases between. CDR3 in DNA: TGCAGTGCCGGAGGGACCTTGAACACTGAAGCTTTCTTT. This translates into CSAGGTLNTEAFF.

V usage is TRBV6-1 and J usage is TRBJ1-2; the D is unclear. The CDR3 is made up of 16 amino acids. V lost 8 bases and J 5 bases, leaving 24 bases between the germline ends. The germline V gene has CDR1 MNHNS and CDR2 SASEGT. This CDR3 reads CASRPRPEQPFYGYTF. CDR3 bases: TGTGCCAGCCGTCCCCGGCCAGAACAACCATTTTATGGCTACACCTTC.

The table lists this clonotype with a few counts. The CDR3 is CASSFITGSVSYEQYF. For the CDR3, the DNA is TGTGCCAGCAGTTTCATCACAGGGTCGGTGTCCTACGAGCAGTACTTC. V usage is TRBV12-3 or TRBV12-4 and J usage is TRBJ2-7; perhaps TRBD1 as D (6 bases). V was clipped by 3 bases and J by 1 base, with 16 bases between them. CDR3 size: 16 residues.

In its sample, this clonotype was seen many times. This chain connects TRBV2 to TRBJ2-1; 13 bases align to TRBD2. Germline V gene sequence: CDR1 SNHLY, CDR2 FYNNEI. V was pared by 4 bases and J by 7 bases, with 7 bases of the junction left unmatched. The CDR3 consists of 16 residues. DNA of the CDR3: TGTGCCAGCAGTGTCGCTTCGGGACTAGCGGGAAATGAGCAGTTCTTC. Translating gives CASSVASGLAGNEQFF.

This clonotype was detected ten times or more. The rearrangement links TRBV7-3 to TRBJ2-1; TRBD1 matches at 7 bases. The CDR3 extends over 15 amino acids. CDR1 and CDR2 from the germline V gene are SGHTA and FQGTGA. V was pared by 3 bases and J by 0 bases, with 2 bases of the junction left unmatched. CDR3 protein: CASSFRDSSYNEQFF. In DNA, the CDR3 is TGTGCCAGCAGCTTCCGGGACAGCTCCTACAATGAGCAGTTCTTC.

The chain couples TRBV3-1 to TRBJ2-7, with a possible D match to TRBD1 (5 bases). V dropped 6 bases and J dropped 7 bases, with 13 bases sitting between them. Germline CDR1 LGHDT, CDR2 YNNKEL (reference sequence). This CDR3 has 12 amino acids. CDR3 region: CASSTLGEEQYF. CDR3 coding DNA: TGTGCCAGCAGTACATTAGGGGAAGAGCAGTACTTC.

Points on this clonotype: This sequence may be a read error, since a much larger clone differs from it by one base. The CDR3 coding sequence is TGCAGTGCTAGACCCCCGGTTGAAAAACTGTTTTTT. Protein sequence: CSARPPVEKLFF. The J gene is TRBJ1-4, the V gene TRBV20-1; D ambiguous. The CDR3 runs 12 residues. Trimming pared 2 bases from V and 7 bases from J, leaving 8 bases between. The germline V gene has CDR1 DFQATT and CDR2 SNEGSKA (reference sequence).

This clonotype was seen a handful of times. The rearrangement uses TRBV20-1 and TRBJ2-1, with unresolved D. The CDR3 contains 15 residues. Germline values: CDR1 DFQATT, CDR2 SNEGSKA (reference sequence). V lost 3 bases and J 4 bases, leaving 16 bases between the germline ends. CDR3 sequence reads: CSASVPAPIYNEQFF. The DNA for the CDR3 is TGCAGTGCTAGCGTGCCAGCCCCCATTTACAATGAGCAGTTCTTC.

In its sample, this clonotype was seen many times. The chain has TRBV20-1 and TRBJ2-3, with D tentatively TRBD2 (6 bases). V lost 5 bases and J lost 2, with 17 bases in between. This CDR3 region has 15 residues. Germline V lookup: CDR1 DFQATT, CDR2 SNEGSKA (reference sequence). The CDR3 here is CSAGGLLQPTDTQYF. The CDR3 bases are TGCAGTGCTGGGGGGTTACTCCAACCCACAGATACGCAGTATTTT.

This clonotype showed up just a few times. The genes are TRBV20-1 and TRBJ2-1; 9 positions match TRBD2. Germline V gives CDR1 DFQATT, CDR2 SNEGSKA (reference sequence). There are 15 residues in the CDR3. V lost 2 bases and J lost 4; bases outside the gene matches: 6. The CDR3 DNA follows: TGCAGTGCTAGACGAGGGAGCGGGAGGTACAATGAGCAGTTCTTC. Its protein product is CSARRGSGRYNEQFF.

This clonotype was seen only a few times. CDR3 residues: CASSHLRGQGPGELFF. The CDR3 DNA reads as TGTGCCAGCAGCCACCTCCGTGGACAGGGCCCCGGGGAGCTGTTTTTT. This chain connects TRBV7-6 to TRBJ2-2; 8 positions match TRBD1. The CDR3 is 16 residues long. V lost 5 bases and J lost 6; bases outside the gene matches: 11. Germline loops: CDR1 SGHVS, CDR2 FNYEAQ.

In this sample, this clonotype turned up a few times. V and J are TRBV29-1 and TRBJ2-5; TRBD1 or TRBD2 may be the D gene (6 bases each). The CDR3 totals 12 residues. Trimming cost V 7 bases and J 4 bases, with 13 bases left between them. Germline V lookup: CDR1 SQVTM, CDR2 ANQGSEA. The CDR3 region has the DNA TGCAGCGGTACACAGGGAGGAGAGACCCAGTACTTC. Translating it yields CSGTQGGETQYF.